This TCR beta chain was sequenced during a study of blood T cell repertoires in COVID-19. Turning to the study itself: COVID-19 samples collected from the United States, Italy and Spain covered acute and convalescent phases. In each case, the material was cDNA or gDNA derived from T cells, B-cell-depleted T cells, or PBMCs.

In the original analysis: Estimation of nucleated cell counts relied on the amplification of reference gene primers. The protocol was immunoSEQ multiplex PCR, while the TCRdb copy is restricted to in-frame clones and leaves out a portion. That table gives V, J and clone size, and the DNA gave D and trimming. The sample includes 160,000 or so clones, around 82% of them seen just once. CDR3 length: 15 amino acids. Germline CDR1 SGHNT, CDR2 YYREEE (reference sequence). Losses at the gene ends were 1 base for V and 4 bases for J; bases not matched to a gene: 7. The chain is built from TRBV5-4 and TRBJ1-2, with 7 bases fitting TRBD1. The sequenced sample consisted of peripheral blood. The receptor's source is a man aged 55 to 70 with active or convalescent COVID-19. Here the CDR3 reads CASSLIDREGYGYTF. DNA for the CDR3: TGTGCCAGCAGCTTGATAGACAGGGAAGGCTATGGCTACACCTTC. The whole variable domain, filled in from reference TRBV5-4 and TRBJ1-2, reads ETGVTQSPTHLIKTRGQQVTLRCSSQSGHNTVSWYQQALGQGPQFIFQYYREEENGRGNFPPRFSGLQFPNYSSELNVNALELDDSALYLCASSLIDREGYGYTFGSGTRLTVV.